The rows below give T cell receptor beta chains drawn from one sample of a study of breast tumors, draining lymph nodes, adjacent tissues. TCRdb ran MiXCR on the multiplex PCR reads and lists one entry per CDR3 protein. Here the sample spans 200,000 to 250,000 distinct CDR3 sequences, around 32% being singletons. Sequenced material: axillary lymph node tissue. These receptors were collected from a female donor with breast cancer. Some clones in this sample may be carry-over from other donors' samples. CDR3s include the opening cysteine and the closing phenylalanine or tryptophan. The D gene is left open where the match is weak. For some rows the clone size is stated as once, few or many, or as a class when expanded; others skip it.

CASSYSGTGKHEQFF | TGTGCCAGCAGTTACTCCGGGACAGGGAAGCATGAGCAGTTCTTC | NA | TRBD1 | TRBJ2-1 | TRBV6-5
CATSRDSGQETQYF | TGTGCCACCAGCCGTGACAGTGGACAAGAGACCCAGTACTTC | many | NA | TRBJ2-5 | TRBV15
CASSEGGTTSNQPQHF | TGTGCCAGCAGTGAGGGGGGGACCACGAGCAATCAGCCCCAGCATTTT | NA | NA | TRBJ1-5 | TRBV2
CASSMRTGAYTGELFF | TGTGCCAGCAGCATGAGGACAGGGGCCTACACCGGGGAGCTGTTTTTT | many | TRBD1 | TRBJ2-2 | TRBV11-2
CAISIGQPAGGETQYF | TGTGCCATCAGTATAGGGCAACCAGCGGGAGGGGAGACCCAGTACTTC | many | TRBD2 | TRBJ2-5 | TRBV10-3
CASSLGGPGVVNEQFF | TGTGCCAGCAGCTTGGGGGGGCCAGGGGTGGTGAATGAGCAGTTCTTC | NA | NA | TRBJ2-1 | TRBV5-5
CASSSVGEKLFF | TGTGCCAGCAGCTCCGTCGGGGAAAAACTGTTTTTT | many | NA | TRBJ1-4 | TRBV9
CASTTGTEFTDTQYF | TGTGCCAGCACCACCGGGACAGAATTCACAGATACGCAGTATTTT | many | TRBD1 | TRBJ2-3 | TRBV6-4
CASSSHAVTDTQYF | TGTGCCAGCAGTTCGCATGCGGTCACAGATACGCAGTATTTT | NA | NA | TRBJ2-3 | TRBV12-3/TRBV12-4
CATSDPTGGAGETQYF | TGTGCCACCAGTGACCCGACAGGGGGCGCAGGAGAGACCCAGTACTTC | many | TRBD1 | TRBJ2-5 | TRBV24-1
CSASTQRGHNEQFF | TGCAGTGCTAGTACCCAGCGGGGACACAATGAGCAGTTCTTC | many | TRBD2 | TRBJ2-1 | TRBV20-1
CASSVLSGTSMQHEQFF | TGTGCCAGCAGTGTTCTCTCCGGGACTAGCATGCAACATGAGCAGTTCTTC | NA | TRBD2 | TRBJ2-1 | TRBV27
CASGGYSGESPYNEQFF | TGTGCCAGCGGGGGTTATAGCGGGGAAAGCCCCTACAATGAGCAGTTCTTC | NA | TRBD2 | TRBJ2-1 | TRBV11-2
CASSSGGTVSYEQYF | TGCGCCAGCAGCTCGGGGGGGACAGTCTCCTACGAGCAGTACTTC | many | NA | TRBJ2-7 | TRBV5-1
CASSGGQREAFF | TGTGCCAGTAGTGGGGGACAGCGAGAAGCTTTCTTT | few | TRBD1 | TRBJ1-1 | TRBV19
CSARDLQGGRALHF | TGCAGTGCTAGAGATTTACAGGGGGGAAGGGCCCTCCACTTT | NA | TRBD1 | TRBJ1-6 | TRBV20-1
CASSPRLGGETQYF | TGTGCCAGCAGCCCCAGACTAGGAGGAGAGACCCAGTACTTC | many | NA | TRBJ2-5 | TRBV5-4
CASSPPSDRQETQYF | TGTGCCAGCAGCCCACCATCGGACAGACAAGAGACCCAGTACTTC | many | NA | TRBJ2-5 | TRBV6-6
CASSLDGGGSSYNSPLHF | TGCGCCAGCAGCTTGGATGGCGGTGGGAGCTCCTATAATTCACCCCTCCACTTT | many | NA | TRBJ1-6 | TRBV5-1
CASSQESGAYFNYGYTF | TGCGCCAGCAGCCAAGAGTCTGGGGCCTACTTCAACTATGGCTACACCTTC | many | NA | TRBJ1-2 | TRBV4-1
CASSFEGSGNTIYF | TGCGCCAGCAGCTTTGAAGGGAGTGGAAACACCATATATTTT | many | NA | TRBJ1-3 | TRBV5-1
CSARGPSSGRTYNEQFF | TGCAGTGCTAGAGGCCCTTCTAGCGGGAGGACGTACAATGAGCAGTTCTTC | many | TRBD2 | TRBJ2-1 | TRBV20-1
CASSDRLAGVSETQYF | TGTGCCAGCAGCGATCGACTAGCGGGAGTATCAGAGACCCAGTACTTC | many | TRBD2 | TRBJ2-5 | TRBV5-8
CASSQTYKQYF | TGTGCCAGCAGCCAGACCTACAAGCAGTACTTC | NA | NA | TRBJ2-7 | TRBV6-2/TRBV6-3
CASSLPVRGRAPETQYF | TGTGCCAGCAGCCTACCCGTCCGTGGCAGGGCCCCAGAGACCCAGTACTTC | many | NA | TRBJ2-5 | TRBV5-6
CASSQQGGNEKLFF | TGTGCCAGCAGCCAACAGGGGGGCAATGAAAAACTGTTTTTT | NA | TRBD1 | TRBJ1-4 | TRBV5-4
CASSQAGTQYF | TGTGCCAGCAGCCAAGCTGGGACCCAGTACTTC | NA | NA | TRBJ2-5 | TRBV4-2
CASSLTGPQAFF | TGTGCCAGCAGCTTGACAGGTCCTCAGGCTTTCTTT | NA | NA | TRBJ1-1 | TRBV13
CSVVPFRGGGSHEQYF | TGCAGCGTTGTACCCTTCAGGGGAGGCGGGAGCCACGAGCAGTACTTC | NA | NA | TRBJ2-7 | TRBV29-1
CAISERSGDGETQYF | TGTGCCATCAGTGAGCGATCCGGGGATGGAGAGACCCAGTACTTC | many | NA | TRBJ2-5 | TRBV10-3
CASSLGSAGANVLTF | TGTGCCAGCAGCTTAGGGTCAGCTGGGGCCAACGTCCTGACTTTC | many | NA | TRBJ2-6 | TRBV7-9
CASSTIDETENTEAFF | TGTGCCAGTAGTACTATCGACGAGACAGAAAACACTGAGGCTTTCTTT | few | NA | TRBJ1-1 | TRBV19
CGAGQTYEQSF | TGCGGCGCGGGACAAACCTACGAGCAGTCCTTC | NA | NA | TRBJ2-7 | TRBV20-1
CASSPDRKHEQYF | TGTGCCAGCAGCCCGGACAGGAAACACGAGCAGTACTTC | many | TRBD1 | TRBJ2-7 | TRBV7-8
CASSLVSGQAKALF | TGTGCCAGCAGCCTGGTATCCGGACAGGCGAAAGCTCTCTTT | NA | TRBD1 | TRBJ1-1 | TRBV3-1
CASNTGVSNYGYTF | TGTGCCAGTAATACAGGGGTTAGTAACTATGGCTACACCTTC | many | TRBD1 | TRBJ1-2 | TRBV19
CASSLASGQGNNEQYF | TGTGCCAGCAGCTTAGCGTCGGGACAGGGGAACAATGAGCAGTATTTT | NA | TRBD1 | TRBJ2-3 | TRBV7-3
CAGSSGRARLGEQYF | TGTGCCGGCAGCTCGGGGCGGGCGCGGCTGGGCGAGCAGTACTTC | NA | NA | TRBJ2-7 | TRBV5-6
CASSQVTTGSSYNEQFF | TGCGCCAGCAGCCAAGTTACGACGGGCAGCTCCTACAATGAGCAGTTCTTC | many | NA | TRBJ2-1 | TRBV4-1
CASSLGRTGWEQYF | TGTGCCAGCAGCTTAGGAAGGACAGGGTGGGAGCAGTACTTC | many | TRBD1 | TRBJ2-7 | TRBV7-8
CAWSAGTGGGGNTIYF | TGTGCCTGGAGCGCCGGGACAGGGGGAGGCGGAAACACCATATATTTT | NA | TRBD1 | TRBJ1-3 | TRBV30
CSARTVSYEQYF | TGCAGTGCTAGGACAGTCTCCTACGAGCAGTACTTC | NA | NA | TRBJ2-7 | TRBV20-1
CASSQCLAGADTQYF | TGTGCCAGCAGCCAGTGCCTAGCGGGAGCTGATACGCAGTATTTT | NA | TRBD2 | TRBJ2-3 | TRBV4-2
CASSGGSGAHNEPFF | TGTGCCAGCAGCGGGGGATCGGGGGCCCACAATGAGCCGTTCTTC | NA | NA | TRBJ2-1 | TRBV9
CASSDERPSTDTQYF | TGTGCCAGCAGCGACGAGCGGCCTAGCACAGATACGCAGTATTTT | many | NA | TRBJ2-3 | TRBV9
CSATEWLAGAHNEQFF | TGCAGTGCTACCGAATGGCTAGCGGGAGCGCACAATGAGCAGTTCTTC | many | TRBD2 | TRBJ2-1 | TRBV20-1
CASSSSDRLLTDTQYF | TGTGCCAGCAGTTCGAGTGACAGGCTACTCACAGATACGCAGTATTTT | many | NA | TRBJ2-3 | TRBV6-5
CASSLSPGLADYEQYF | TGTGCCAGCAGTTTATCCCCGGGACTAGCGGACTACGAGCAGTACTTC | many | TRBD2 | TRBJ2-7 | TRBV27
CASSLRPSLETQYF | TGTGCCAGCAGCTTGAGGCCGAGTTTAGAGACCCAGTACTTC | many | NA | TRBJ2-5 | TRBV5-5
CASSPRVSGNTIYF | TGTGCCAGCAGCCCACGGGTCTCTGGAAACACCATATATTTT | many | NA | TRBJ1-3 | TRBV9
CASVLGGAMEQYF | TGTGCCAGCGTCCTTGGTGGGGCGATGGAGCAGTACTTC | many | NA | TRBJ2-7 | TRBV28
CASSVLGANVLTF | TGTGCCAGCAGCGTGCTGGGGGCCAACGTCCTGACTTTC | NA | NA | TRBJ2-6 | TRBV9
CATSDLGESDTQYF | TGTGCCACCAGTGATTTGGGGGAATCGGATACGCAGTATTTT | many | NA | TRBJ2-3 | TRBV24-1
CASQSATSGRFNEQFF | TGTGCCAGCCAGAGTGCCACTAGCGGGAGGTTCAATGAGCAGTTCTTC | many | TRBD2 | TRBJ2-1 | TRBV13
CASSPGTGGTQYF | TGTGCCAGCAGCCCCGGGACGGGAGGGACCCAGTACTTC | many | TRBD2 | TRBJ2-5 | TRBV3-1